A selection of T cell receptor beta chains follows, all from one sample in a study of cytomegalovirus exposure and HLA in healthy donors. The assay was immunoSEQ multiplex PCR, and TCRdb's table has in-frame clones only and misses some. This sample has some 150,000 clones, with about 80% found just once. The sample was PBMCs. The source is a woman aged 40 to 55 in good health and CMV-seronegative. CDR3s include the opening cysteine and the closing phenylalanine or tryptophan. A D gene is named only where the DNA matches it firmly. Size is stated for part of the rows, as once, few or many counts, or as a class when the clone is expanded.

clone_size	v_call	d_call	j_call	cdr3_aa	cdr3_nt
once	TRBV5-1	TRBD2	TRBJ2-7	CASSGTSGTNEQYF	TGCGCCAGCAGTGGGACTAGCGGGACCAACGAGCAGTACTTC
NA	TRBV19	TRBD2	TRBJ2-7	CASSSGGLEQYF	TGTGCCAGTAGCAGCGGGGGGCTTGAGCAGTACTTC
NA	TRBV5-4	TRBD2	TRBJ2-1	CASSYIGGRGNEQFF	TGTGCCAGCAGCTACATAGGCGGGAGGGGCAATGAGCAGTTCTTC
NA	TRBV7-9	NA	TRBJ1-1	CSSSLISEYRNTEAFF	TGTTCCAGCAGCTTAATTTCCGAATACAGAAACACTGAAGCTTTCTTT
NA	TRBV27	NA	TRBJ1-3	CASTAGSSGNTIYF	TGTGCCAGCACCGCCGGGAGCTCTGGAAACACCATATATTTT
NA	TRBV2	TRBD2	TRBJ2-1	CASSERLAGQNEQFF	TGTGCCAGCAGTGAGAGGCTAGCGGGACAGAATGAGCAGTTCTTC
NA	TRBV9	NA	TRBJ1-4	CASSVDHPGATTNEKLFF	TGTGCCAGCAGCGTAGATCACCCTGGGGCCACAACTAATGAAAAACTGTTTTTT
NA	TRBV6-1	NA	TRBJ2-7	CASRATGYEQYF	TGTGCCAGCAGGGCGACGGGATACGAGCAGTACTTC
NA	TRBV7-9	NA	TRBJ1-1	CASSQQGRLTEAFF	TGTGCCAGCAGTCAACAGGGTAGACTCACTGAAGCTTTCTTT
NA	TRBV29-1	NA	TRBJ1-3	CSAERLPGNTIYF	TGCAGCGCCGAACGACTACCCGGAAACACCATATATTTT
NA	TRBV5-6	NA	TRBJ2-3	CASSLYVTDTQYF	TGTGCCAGCAGCTTGTATGTGACAGATACGCAGTATTTT
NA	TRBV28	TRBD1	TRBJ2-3	CASSTGGADTQYF	TGTGCCAGCAGTACAGGGGGCGCAGATACGCAGTATTTT
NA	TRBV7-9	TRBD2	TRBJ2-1	CASSGTSGYNEQFF	TGTGCCAGCAGCGGTACTAGCGGCTACAATGAGCAGTTCTTC
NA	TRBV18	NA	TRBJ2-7	CASSGRQAEEQYF	TGTGCCAGCTCAGGCAGACAGGCTGAGGAGCAGTACTTC
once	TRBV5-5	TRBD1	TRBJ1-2	CASSERVTSPGQPNYGYTF	TGTGCCAGCAGCGAGCGCGTCACAAGCCCGGGACAGCCTAACTATGGCTACACCTTC
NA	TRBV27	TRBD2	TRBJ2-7	CASSLTSDPYEQYF	TGTGCCAGCAGTCTGACTAGCGATCCCTACGAGCAGTACTTC
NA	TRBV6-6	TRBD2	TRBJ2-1	CASSFSGRYLWDEQFF	TGTGCCAGCAGTTTTAGCGGGAGGTACCTATGGGATGAGCAGTTCTTC
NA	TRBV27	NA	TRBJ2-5	CASSLYGLFDRKSPQYF	TGTGCCAGCAGTTTATACGGGCTGTTTGACAGGAAGTCGCCCCAGTACTTC
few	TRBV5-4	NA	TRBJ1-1	CASSFGNLGLREAFF	TGTGCCAGCAGCTTTGGCAATCTTGGGCTCCGTGAAGCTTTCTTT
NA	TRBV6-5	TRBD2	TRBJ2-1	CASSYRYSGVDNEQFF	TGTGCCAGCAGTTATCGTTACAGCGGGGTAGATAATGAGCAGTTCTTC
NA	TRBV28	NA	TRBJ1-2	CASSFSGGGPYYGYTF	TGTGCCAGCAGTTTTTCGGGGGGGGGCCCGTACTATGGCTACACCTTC
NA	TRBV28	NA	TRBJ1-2	CASSIPDKNYGYTF	TGTGCCAGCAGCATACCCGACAAAAACTATGGCTACACCTTC
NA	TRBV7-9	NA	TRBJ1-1	CASSRAGPGSSNTEAFF	TGTGCCAGCAGCCGGGCGGGGCCGGGGTCGTCTAACACTGAAGCTTTCTTT
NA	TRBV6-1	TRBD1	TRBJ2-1	CASSEAGQGYNEQFF	TGTGCCAGCAGTGAAGCGGGACAGGGTTACAATGAGCAGTTCTTC
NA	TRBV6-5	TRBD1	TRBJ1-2	CASSLTGTGPYGYTF	TGTGCCAGCAGTTTAACCGGGACAGGACCTTATGGCTACACCTTC
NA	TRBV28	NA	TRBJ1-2	CASSLGQGSGYTF	TGTGCCAGCAGTTTAGGGCAGGGTAGCGGCTACACCTTC
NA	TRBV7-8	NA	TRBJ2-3	CASSPNSAYTDTQYF	TGTGCCAGCAGCCCGAATAGCGCATACACAGATACGCAGTATTTT
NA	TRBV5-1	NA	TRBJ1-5	CASSPDSAGQPQHF	TGCGCCAGCAGCCCAGACAGCGCTGGACAGCCCCAGCATTTT
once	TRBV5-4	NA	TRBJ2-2	CASSPGQPTRTGELFF	TGTGCCAGCAGCCCCGGACAACCCACCAGGACCGGGGAGCTGTTTTTT
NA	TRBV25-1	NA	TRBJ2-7	CASRSTRVYEQYF	TGTGCCAGCAGGTCAACGCGGGTATACGAGCAGTACTTC
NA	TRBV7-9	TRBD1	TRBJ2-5	CSSSLGQPPVETQYF	TGTTCCAGCAGCTTGGGACAGCCTCCAGTAGAGACCCAGTACTTC
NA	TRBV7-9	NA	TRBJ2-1	CASSSGEINEQFF	TGTGCCAGTTCTTCAGGGGAGATCAATGAGCAGTTCTTC
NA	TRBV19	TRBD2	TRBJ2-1	CASTLAGAAYNEQFF	TGTGCCAGTACCTTAGCGGGAGCCGCCTACAATGAGCAGTTCTTC
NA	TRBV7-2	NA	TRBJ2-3	CASSYGGHTDTQYF	TGTGCCAGCAGCTACGGCGGGCACACAGATACGCAGTATTTT
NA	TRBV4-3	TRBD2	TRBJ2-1	CASSQDTGGLAGGVEQFF	TGCGCCAGCAGCCAAGATACTGGGGGACTAGCGGGAGGTGTTGAGCAGTTCTTC
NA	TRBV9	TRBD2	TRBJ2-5	CASSVGQGAGGLETQYF	TGTGCCAGCAGCGTAGGTCAGGGAGCGGGAGGGCTGGAGACCCAGTACTTC
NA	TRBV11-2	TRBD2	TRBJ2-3	CASSLRRGATQYF	TGTGCCAGCAGCCTTCGGCGGGGGGCTACGCAGTATTTT
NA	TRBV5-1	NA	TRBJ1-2	CASSLGLTNYGYTF	TGCGCCAGCAGCTTGGGGTTGACAAACTATGGCTACACCTTC
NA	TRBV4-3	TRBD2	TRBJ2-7	CASSQSWGGTYEQYF	TGCGCCAGCAGCCAATCCTGGGGGGGGACCTACGAGCAGTACTTC
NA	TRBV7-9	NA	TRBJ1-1	CASSLSGELTEAFF	TGTGCCAGCAGCTTATCCGGGGAGTTGACTGAAGCTTTCTTT
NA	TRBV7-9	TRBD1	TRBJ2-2	CASSPWTGVPGELFF	TGTGCCAGCAGCCCCTGGACAGGGGTACCCGGGGAGCTGTTTTTT